The present TCR beta chain was sequenced within a study of patients and donors after allogeneic stem cell transplantation. Germline V lookup: CDR1 SQVTM, CDR2 ANQGSEA. This CDR3 is 13 amino acids long. Trimming shortened V by 4 bases and J by 0 bases, and 10 bases separated the two germline ends. TCRdb redid the calling of the RT-PCR reads with MiXCR, one entry per CDR3 protein. The profile shows roughly 150,000 distinct CDR3 sequences, more than 20% of them singletons. The source is a human donor who was either an allogeneic HSCT recipient or a stem cell or donor lymphocyte infusion donor (not recorded which). It is not recorded whose cells these are; they may come from a transplant donor. The source material was blood, either unsorted or a sorted T cell fraction (not recorded which). The chain recombines TRBV29-1 with TRBJ2-7, with D perhaps given as TRBD1 or TRBD2 (5 bases each). The CDR3: CSVVPGSSYEQYF. Here the CDR3 DNA reads TGCAGCGTTGTTCCAGGGAGCTCCTACGAGCAGTACTTC.